This is a list of T cell receptor beta chains from one sample in a study of cytomegalovirus exposure and HLA in healthy donors. TCRdb's copy holds only in-frame clones and misses some; the assay was immunoSEQ multiplex PCR. This sample has fewer than 110,000 clones, with 77% found just once. The sample comprised PBMCs. These receptors were collected from a male donor in good health and CMV-seronegative. Each CDR3 is given with its conserved first and last residue. D genes are given only for firm matches. Not all rows give a size; the values are once, few, many and, for expanded clones, a class.

j_call,clone_size,v_call,d_call,cdr3_aa,cdr3_nt
TRBJ1-2,.,TRBV28,.,CASNGGRQYGYTF,TGTGCCAGCAACGGAGGGCGGCAATATGGCTACACCTTC
TRBJ1-4,few,TRBV19,.,CASRNSDRGKLFF,TGTGCCAGTAGGAACTCGGACAGAGGAAAACTGTTTTTT
TRBJ1-1,.,TRBV5-5,.,CASSPGPTGTEAFF,TGTGCCAGCAGCCCCGGCCCTACGGGGACTGAAGCTTTCTTT
TRBJ1-1,.,TRBV6-6,.,CASSSDRSTEAFF,TGTGCCAGCAGCTCAGACAGGTCCACTGAAGCTTTCTTT
TRBJ2-2,.,TRBV19,TRBD2,CASSITGLAVNTGELFF,TGTGCCAGTAGTATAACCGGCCTAGCGGTAAACACCGGGGAGCTGTTTTTT
TRBJ1-2,.,TRBV6-5,.,CASSYRGVAGYTF,TGTGCCAGCAGTTACCGCGGGGTTGCTGGCTACACCTTC
TRBJ1-2,.,TRBV19,TRBD1,CASSTDRGHGYTF,TGTGCCAGTAGTACCGACAGGGGACATGGCTACACCTTC
TRBJ2-3,.,TRBV13,.,CASSLFGGEVPDTQYF,TGTGCCAGCAGCTTATTTGGCGGAGAGGTCCCAGATACGCAGTATTTT
TRBJ2-1,.,TRBV4-1,TRBD2,CASSQGHRTSGHNEQFF,TGCGCCAGCAGCCAAGGTCACCGGACTAGCGGACACAATGAGCAGTTCTTC
TRBJ2-7,.,TRBV9,.,CASSKYGTSSYEQYF,TGTGCCAGCAGCAAATACGGGACATCCTCCTACGAGCAGTACTTC
TRBJ2-3,.,TRBV5-1,TRBD2,CASSFSSGRSDTQYF,TGCGCCAGCAGCTTTTCGAGCGGGAGGTCAGATACGCAGTATTTT
TRBJ2-7,.,TRBV19,TRBD1,CASSIFRGYEQYF,TGTGCCAGTAGTATCTTCAGGGGGTACGAGCAGTACTTC
TRBJ1-2,.,TRBV5-6,.,CASSLGSRDYGYTF,TGTGCCAGCAGCTTAGGATCTCGGGACTATGGCTACACCTTC
TRBJ1-4,once,TRBV15,.,CATSRDSVQLATNEKLFF,TGTGCCACCAGCAGAGATAGTGTACAGTTAGCAACTAATGAAAAACTGTTTTTT